These 25 T cell receptor beta chains came from one sample sequenced in a study of vaccination effects on CD4 cells after COVID-19. Clones were read by immunoSEQ multiplex PCR, and TCRdb kept only the in-frame ones, dropping some. The data contain 25,000 or so clones, 70% to 80% of them singletons. Antigen-specific CD4+ T cells expanded by the ViraFEST assay with viral peptide pools were then sequenced. Following 10 days of culture, CD4+ T cells were isolated. People in the vaccine group had not been infected with SARS-CoV-2 before, and their nucleocapsid antibodies were negative. Antigen specificity for these receptors is unknown. The sequencing here drew on CD4+ T cells from PBMCs cultured with HCoV-OC43 spike peptides, taken before COVID-19 vaccination. Subset described: HCoV-OC43 spike overlapping peptide pool stimulation. These receptors all come from a human donor who received a COVID-19 vaccine.

This sequence joins TRBV7-8 and TRBJ2-7, with 7 bases that match TRBD1. This CDR3 spans 15 amino acids. Germline loops: CDR1 SGHVS, CDR2 FQNEAQ. Losses at the gene ends were 6 bases for V and 6 bases for J; bases not matched to a gene: 14. CDR3 sequence: CASRPGRDRASEQYF. Here the CDR3 DNA reads TGTGCCAGCAGGCCTGGGCGTGACAGGGCCAGCGAGCAGTACTTC.

V gene TRBV6-6 combines with J gene TRBJ1-5; D gene unclear. This CDR3 region has 15 residues. Germline assignment: CDR1 MNHNY and CDR2 SVGAGI (reference sequence). Trimming removed 1 base at V and 7 bases at J, with 14 bases between. DNA of the CDR3: TGTGCCAGCAGTTACTTATGGTTTTCGGGCCAGCCCCAGCATTTT. This translates into CASSYLWFSGQPQHF.

The V gene is TRBV11-2, the J gene TRBJ2-7; D is unclear. The CDR3 sequence is 13 residues long. V lost 2 bases and J lost 2, with 7 bases in between. Germline CDR1 is SGHAT and CDR2 is FQNNGV. This CDR3 is CASSLITAYEQYF. DNA of the CDR3: TGTGCCAGCAGCTTAATTACAGCCTACGAGCAGTACTTC.

This chain joins TRBV5-4 and TRBJ2-2, with TRBD2 matching 14 bases. CDR1 and CDR2 (germline): SGHNT, YYREEE (reference sequence). The CDR3 totals 18 residues. V shed 2 bases, J shed 1 base, and the junction held 4 bases outside the gene matches. This CDR3 reads CASSFGLAGGQNTGELFF. The CDR3 DNA reads TGTGCCAGCAGCTTTGGACTAGCGGGGGGCCAGAACACCGGGGAGCTGTTTTTT.

The chain links TRBV5-1 to TRBJ1-3; 7 bases map to TRBD1. CDR3 length: 15 residues. In germline, CDR1 is SGHRS, CDR2 YFSETQ. After removal of 2 bases from V and 3 bases from J, the junction contained 5 bases not matched to a gene. CDR3 region: CASSFTGAFGNTIYF. The DNA for the CDR3 is TGCGCCAGCAGCTTTACAGGGGCTTTTGGAAACACCATATATTTT.

The gene calls are TRBV4-1 and TRBJ1-1; 8 nucleotides match TRBD1. The junction had 15 bases not matched to a gene; V was cut back by 3 bases and J by 0 bases. Per the germline V gene, CDR1 is MGHRA and CDR2 is YSYEKL. The CDR3 totals 19 residues. CDR3 coding DNA: TGCGCCAGCAGCCAGAGGAAGGCAGGGGGCAGTTCTATGAACACTGAAGCTTTCTTT. Amino acid sequence: CASSQRKAGGSSMNTEAFF.

The chain links TRBV3-1 (or the pseudogene TRBV3-2) to TRBJ2-1; the match to TRBD2 covers 12 bases. The germline CDR1 and CDR2 sequences are LGHDT and YNNKEL (reference sequence). V was pared by 2 bases and J by 5 bases, with 4 bases of the junction left unmatched. CDR3 size: 16 residues. CDR3 sequence reads: CASSQNRLAGDNEQFF. DNA of the CDR3: TGTGCCAGCAGCCAAAATAGACTAGCGGGAGACAATGAGCAGTTCTTC.

The chain joins TRBV12-3 or TRBV12-4 to TRBJ2-1; no definite D call. Trimming took off 6 bases at V and 5 bases at J, with 8 bases between the two ends. The CDR3 contains 12 residues. In DNA, the CDR3 is TGTGCCAGCAGCCCATTGGACAATGAGCAGTTCTTC. Protein: CASSPLDNEQFF.

This clone has more than one count but fewer than ten. The rearrangement joins TRBV2 to TRBJ1-3; 8 positions match TRBD1. CDR3 length equals 15 residues. V dropped 7 bases and J dropped 4; count of bases not matched to a gene: 9. Germline CDR1 and CDR2: SNHLY and FYNNEI. The CDR3 here is CASTNRGTGGNTIYF. In DNA form, the CDR3 reads TGTGCCAGCACTAACCGCGGGACAGGCGGAAACACCATATATTTT.

The chain employs TRBV29-1 and TRBJ1-2; TRBD1 matches 8 bases. This CDR3 is 14 amino acids long. V trimming: 3 bases; J trimming: 1 base; junction bases outside the gene matches: 4. Looked up from germline, CDR1 is SQVTM and CDR2 is ANQGSEA. CDR3 sequence reads: CSVDRTGLNYGYTF. CDR3 sequence (DNA): TGCAGCGTTGATAGGACAGGGCTTAACTATGGCTACACCTTC.

The rearrangement uses TRBV11-2 and TRBJ2-7, with TRBD1 as a possible D gene (5 bases). The germline CDR1 and CDR2 sequences are SGHAT and FQNNGV. V lost 2 bases to trimming and J lost 2 bases, with 10 bases between them. The CDR3 extends over 14 amino acids. The CDR3 DNA reads TGTGCCAGCAGCTTAATGCGACAGACCTACGAGCAGTACTTC. Translating it yields CASSLMRQTYEQYF.

The chain is built from TRBV10-3 and TRBJ2-3, with TRBD2 matching 13 bases. Germline values: CDR1 ENHRY, CDR2 SYGVKD. V dropped 2 bases and J dropped 3; count of bases not matched to a gene: 11. This CDR3 spans 19 amino acids. The CDR3 DNA sequence: TGTGCCATCAGTGAGAACCACGGGCGACTAGCGGGGGGAACAGATACGCAGTATTTT. Its protein is CAISENHGRLAGGTDTQYF.

Here the CDR3 DNA reads TGTGCCAGCAGTAGGAAGGGGAACAGGAACTATGGCTACACCTTC. The encoded protein is CASSRKGNRNYGYTF. The chain employs TRBV5-6 and TRBJ1-2; a weak D match, TRBD1 (5 bases). The length of the CDR3 is 15 residues. The V end lost 5 bases, the J end lost 2 bases, and 16 bases lay between the germline ends. Germline V gives CDR1 SGHDT, CDR2 YYEEEE.

This chain uses TRBV11-2 with TRBJ1-2; possible D gene TRBD1, 6 bases. Looked up from germline, CDR1 is SGHAT and CDR2 is FQNNGV. The germline V and J ends were trimmed by 0 bases and 4 bases, with 21 bases remaining between them. There are 18 residues in the CDR3. The CDR3 DNA follows: TGTGCCAGCAGCTTAGATTCCCAGGGGACACGCCTCCTCTATGGCTACACCTTC. Translation gives CASSLDSQGTRLLYGYTF.

This clone was detected once. The chain has TRBV13 and TRBJ2-3; D is undetermined. Germline values: CDR1 PRHDT, CDR2 FYEKMQ (reference sequence). The V end lost 5 bases, the J end lost 3 bases, and 15 bases lay between the germline ends. The CDR3 is 15 amino acids. CDR3 amino acids: CASSLENLGTDTQYF. CDR3 bases: TGTGCCAGCAGCCTCGAAAACCTTGGAACAGATACGCAGTATTTT.

The genes are TRBV3-1 (or the pseudogene TRBV3-2) and TRBJ2-3; TRBD1 agrees at 9 bases. V trimming: 3 bases; J trimming: 3 bases; junction bases outside the gene matches: 4. Germline CDR1 is LGHDT and CDR2 is YNNKEL (reference sequence). CDR3 length: 15 amino acids. CDR3 amino acids: CASSHFDRGTDTQYF. The CDR3 DNA is TGTGCCAGCAGCCATTTTGACAGGGGGACAGATACGCAGTATTTT.

V usage is TRBV29-1 and J usage is TRBJ2-3, with D tentatively TRBD2 (6 bases). The CDR3 runs to 13 residues. Germline V gene sequence: CDR1 SQVTM, CDR2 ANQGSEA. V lost 3 bases and J lost 2, with 9 bases in between. The CDR3 nucleotides read TGCAGCGTTGAGGTGGACTACACAGATACGCAGTATTTT. Translated, it gives CSVEVDYTDTQYF.

The V call is TRBV5-1, the J call TRBJ1-4; D is uncertain. This CDR3 region has 12 residues. V was trimmed by 3 bases and J by 8 bases, leaving 8 bases between them. Germline CDR1 reads SGHRS; CDR2 reads YFSETQ. The CDR3 is CASSYGGEKLFF. CDR3 nucleotide sequence: TGCGCCAGCAGCTACGGAGGGGAAAAACTGTTTTTT.

V usage is TRBV21-1 and J usage is TRBJ2-6. TRBV21-1 is a pseudogene locus. The CDR3 consists of 19 residues. The CDR3 protein is CASPRGPTPSPSGANVLTF. The CDR3 coding sequence is TGTGCCAGCCCCCGGGGACCGACCCCATCTCCCTCTGGGGCCAACGTCCTGACTTTC.

The chain couples TRBV12-5 to TRBJ2-1, with D perhaps matching TRBD1 (7 bases). This CDR3 spans 18 amino acids. Germline values: CDR1 LGHNT, CDR2 FRNRAP. V lost 3 bases and J lost 7, with 25 bases in between. The CDR3 DNA sequence: TGTGCTAGTGGTTTAATCCAGGGGGGCCAGCGGAGGGGGAATGAGCAGTTCTTC. Translation gives CASGLIQGGQRRGNEQFF.

This chain uses TRBV7-2 with TRBJ2-7; TRBD1 aligns across 10 bases. The CDR3 loop spans 15 amino acids. In germline, CDR1 is SGHTA, CDR2 FQGNSA. V lost 5 bases to trimming and J lost 2 bases; unmatched junction nucleotides: 6. The CDR3 nucleotides are TGTGCCAGCAGCGCCGACAGGGGGCCCACCTACGAGCAGTACTTC. This gives the protein CASSADRGPTYEQYF. The entire variable domain, with the rest obtained from reference TRBV7-2 and TRBJ2-7, is as follows: GAGVSQSPSNKVTEKGKDVELRCDPISGHTALYWYRQSLGQGLEFLIYFQGNSAPDKSGLPSDRFSAERTGGSVSTLTIQRTQQEDSAVYLCASSADRGPTYEQYFGPGTRLTVT.

This clone was counted between two and nine times. The chain recombines TRBV12-3 or TRBV12-4 with TRBJ1-2; D is ambiguous. The CDR3 runs to 13 residues. The V end lost 6 bases, the J end lost 6 bases, and 14 bases lay between the germline ends. The CDR3 region has the DNA TGTGCCAGCAGCCCTGCGGGCCCTCATGGCTACACCTTC. Its translation: CASSPAGPHGYTF.

This clone was seen only once. J is TRBJ2-6 and V is TRBV4-2, with a tentative D call TRBD1 (5 bases). The CDR3 loop spans 16 amino acids. The germline V gene encodes CDR1 LGHNA and CDR2 YNFKEQ. V was shortened by 0 bases and J by 0 bases, with 6 bases between the two germline ends. For the CDR3, the DNA is TGTGCCAGCAGCCAAGATGGACACTCTGGGGCCAACGTCCTGACTTTC. The encoded protein is CASSQDGHSGANVLTF.

This clone was seen a handful of times. Additional DNA sequences in this sample encode the identical CDR3. This chain links TRBV12-3 or TRBV12-4 with TRBJ1-5; D is uncertain. Trimming removed 0 bases from V and 4 bases from J, with 4 bases in between. This CDR3 has 13 residues. The CDR3 region has the DNA TGTGCCAGCAGTTTAGCAGAGAATCAGCCCCAGCATTTT. This codes for CASSLAENQPQHF.

This clone has just a few counts. V and J are TRBV19 and TRBJ2-7; the D gene could be TRBD1 or TRBD2 (5 bases each). The length of the CDR3 is 14 residues. V was clipped by 5 bases and J by 7 bases, with 18 bases between them. Per the germline V gene, CDR1 is LNHDA and CDR2 is SQIVND (reference sequence). This CDR3 is CASSVTGTPREQYF. Written as DNA, the CDR3 is TGTGCCAGTAGTGTCACCGGGACCCCTAGGGAGCAGTACTTC. Full variable domain (remainder filled in from reference TRBV19 and TRBJ2-7): DGGITQSPKYLFRKEGQNVTLSCEQNLNHDAMYWYRQDPGQGLRLIYYSQIVNDFQKGDIAEGYSVSREKKESFPLTVTSAQKNPTAFYLCASSVTGTPREQYFGPGTRLTVT.